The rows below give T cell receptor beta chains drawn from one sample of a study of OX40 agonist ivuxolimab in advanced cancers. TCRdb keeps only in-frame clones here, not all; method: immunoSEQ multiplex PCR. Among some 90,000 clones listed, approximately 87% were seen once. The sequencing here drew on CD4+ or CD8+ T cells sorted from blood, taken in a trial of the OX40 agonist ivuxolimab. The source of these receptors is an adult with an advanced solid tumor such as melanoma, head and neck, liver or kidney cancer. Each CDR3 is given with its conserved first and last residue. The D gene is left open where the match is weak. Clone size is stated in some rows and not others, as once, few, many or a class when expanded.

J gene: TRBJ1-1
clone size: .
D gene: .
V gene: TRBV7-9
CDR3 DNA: TGTGCCAGCAGCTTACAGGGTGGGGTCACTGAAGCTTTCTTT
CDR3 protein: CASSLQGGVTEAFF

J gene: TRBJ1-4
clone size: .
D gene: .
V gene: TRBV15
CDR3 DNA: TGTGCCACCAGCAGAGATCGGGTCGAGGTCGAAAAACTGTTTTTT
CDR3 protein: CATSRDRVEVEKLFF

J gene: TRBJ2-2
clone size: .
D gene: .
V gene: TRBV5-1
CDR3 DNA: TGCGCCAGCAGCTTGGGAGGGACAAACACCGGGGAGCTGTTTTTT
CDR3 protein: CASSLGGTNTGELFF

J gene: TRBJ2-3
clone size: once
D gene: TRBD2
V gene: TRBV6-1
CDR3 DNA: TGTGCCAGCAGTGGCCTACCTAGCGGGATATCTAGCACAGATACGCAGTATTTT
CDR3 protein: CASSGLPSGISSTDTQYF

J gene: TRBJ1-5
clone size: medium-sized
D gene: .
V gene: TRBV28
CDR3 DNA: TGTGCCAGCAGTCGTTTTAGCAATCAGCCCCAGCATTTT
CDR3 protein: CASSRFSNQPQHF

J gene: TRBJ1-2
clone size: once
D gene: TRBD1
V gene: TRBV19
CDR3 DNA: TGTGCCAGTAGTGTTGACAGGGACTATGGCTACACCTTC
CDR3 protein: CASSVDRDYGYTF

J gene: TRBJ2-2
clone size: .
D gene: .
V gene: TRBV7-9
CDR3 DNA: TGTGCCAGCAGCTTTATGGGAAACACCGGGGAGCTGTTTTTT
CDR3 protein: CASSFMGNTGELFF

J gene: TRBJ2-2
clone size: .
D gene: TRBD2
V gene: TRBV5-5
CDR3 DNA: TGTGCCAGCAGCTTGGGCCTAGCGGGGAACACCGGGGAGCTGTTTTTT
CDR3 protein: CASSLGLAGNTGELFF

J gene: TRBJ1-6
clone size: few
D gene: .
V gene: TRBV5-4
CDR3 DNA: TGTGCCAGCAGCTTCGACATGGGGAATTCACCCCTCCACTTT
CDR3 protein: CASSFDMGNSPLHF

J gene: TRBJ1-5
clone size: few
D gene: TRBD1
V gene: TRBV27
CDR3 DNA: TGTGCCAGCGGAAGACAGGGGGGTTATAGCAATCAGCCCCAGCATTTT
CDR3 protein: CASGRQGGYSNQPQHF

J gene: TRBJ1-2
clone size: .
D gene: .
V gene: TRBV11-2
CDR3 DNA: TGTGCCAGCAGCTTGGGTCGTGGTGGGGTCTATGGCTACACCTTC
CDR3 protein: CASSLGRGGVYGYTF

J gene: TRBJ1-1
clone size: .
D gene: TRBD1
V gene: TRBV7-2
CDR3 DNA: TGTGCCAGCAGCTTAGCGAGGGGGCGTTTCACTGAAGCTTTCTTT
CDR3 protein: CASSLARGRFTEAFF

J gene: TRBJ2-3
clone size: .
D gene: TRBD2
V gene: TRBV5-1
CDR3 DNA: TGCGCCAGCAGCGGGAGGGCCCCAGATACGCAGTATTTT
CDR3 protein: CASSGRAPDTQYF

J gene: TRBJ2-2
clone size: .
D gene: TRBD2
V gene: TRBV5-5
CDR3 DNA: TGTGCCAGCAGTTTGCTAGCGGGAGGGGGCACCGGGGAGCTGTTTTTT
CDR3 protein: CASSLLAGGGTGELFF

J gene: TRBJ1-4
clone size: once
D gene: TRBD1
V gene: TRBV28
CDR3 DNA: TGTGCCAGCAGTTTTTGGGGTACAGGGGGTATTGAAAAACTGTTTTTT
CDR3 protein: CASSFWGTGGIEKLFF

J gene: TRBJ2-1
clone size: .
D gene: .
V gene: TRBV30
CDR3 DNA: TGTGCCTGGAGTAGGGACCAGGACAATGAGCAGTTCTTC
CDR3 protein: CAWSRDQDNEQFF

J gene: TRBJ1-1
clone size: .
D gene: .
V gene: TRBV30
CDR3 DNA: TGTGCCTGGAGTGTATCGCCCGGGAACACTGAAGCTTTCTTT
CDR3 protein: CAWSVSPGNTEAFF

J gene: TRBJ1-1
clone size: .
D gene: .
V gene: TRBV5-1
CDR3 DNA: TGCGCCAGCCTAGAACGTGGGGACTCGAACACTGAAGCTTTCTTT
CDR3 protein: CASLERGDSNTEAFF

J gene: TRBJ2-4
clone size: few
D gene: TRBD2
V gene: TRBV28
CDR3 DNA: TGTGCCAGCAGTTCACTAGCGTTACAAAAAAACATTCAGTACTTC
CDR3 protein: CASSSLALQKNIQYF

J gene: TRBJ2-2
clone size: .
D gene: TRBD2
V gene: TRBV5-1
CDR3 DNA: TGCGCCAGCAGCGGGGATCGACTAGCGGGAGTAGCCGGGGAGCTGTTTTTT
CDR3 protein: CASSGDRLAGVAGELFF

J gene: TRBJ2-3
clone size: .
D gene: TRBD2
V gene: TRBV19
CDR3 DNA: TGTGCCAGTAGGATCGGGGGACTAGCATCCCGCACAGATACGCAGTATTTT
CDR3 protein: CASRIGGLASRTDTQYF

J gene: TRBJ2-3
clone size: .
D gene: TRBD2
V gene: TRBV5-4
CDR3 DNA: TGTGCCAGCAGCTTGCCTACTAGCGGGTTCAGCACAGATACGCAGTATTTT
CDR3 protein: CASSLPTSGFSTDTQYF

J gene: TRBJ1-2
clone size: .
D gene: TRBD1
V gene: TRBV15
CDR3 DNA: TGTGCCACCAGCAAAACAGGGGGCTCGAATGGCTACACCTTC
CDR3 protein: CATSKTGGSNGYTF

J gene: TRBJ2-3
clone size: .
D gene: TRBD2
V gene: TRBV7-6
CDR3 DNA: TGTGCCAGCACCGTGACTAGCGGGAGGACGACAGATACGCAGTATTTT
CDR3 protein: CASTVTSGRTTDTQYF

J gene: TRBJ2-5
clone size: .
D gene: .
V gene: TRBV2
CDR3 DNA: TGTGCCAGCAGCCCTACTTCTCAGAGGGGGGTCGGGGAGACCCAGTACTTC
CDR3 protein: CASSPTSQRGVGETQYF

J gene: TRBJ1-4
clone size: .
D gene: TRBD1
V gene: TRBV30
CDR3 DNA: TGTGCCTGGAGTGCCGGGACAGGGGTTGAAAAACTGTTTTTT
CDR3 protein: CAWSAGTGVEKLFF

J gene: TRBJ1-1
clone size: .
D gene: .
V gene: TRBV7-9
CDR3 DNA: TGTGCCAGCAGCCTCGGGACGAACACTGAAGCTTTCTTT
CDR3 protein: CASSLGTNTEAFF

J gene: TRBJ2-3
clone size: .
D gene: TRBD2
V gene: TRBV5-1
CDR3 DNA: TGCGCCAGCAGCCCGGGGACTAGCGTGTTAGATACGCAGTATTTT
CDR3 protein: CASSPGTSVLDTQYF